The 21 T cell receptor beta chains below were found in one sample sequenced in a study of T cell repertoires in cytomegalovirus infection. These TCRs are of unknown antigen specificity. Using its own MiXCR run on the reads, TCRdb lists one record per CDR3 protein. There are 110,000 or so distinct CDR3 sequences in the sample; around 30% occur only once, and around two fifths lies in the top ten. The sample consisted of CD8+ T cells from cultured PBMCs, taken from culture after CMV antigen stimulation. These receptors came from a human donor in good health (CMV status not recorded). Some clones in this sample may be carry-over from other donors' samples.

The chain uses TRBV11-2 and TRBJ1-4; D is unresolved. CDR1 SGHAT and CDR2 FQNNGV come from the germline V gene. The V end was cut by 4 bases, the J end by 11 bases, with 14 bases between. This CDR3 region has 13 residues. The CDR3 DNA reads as TGTGCCAGCAGCTACGCCCCACAGACTAAACTGTTTTTT. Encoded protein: CASSYAPQTKLFF.

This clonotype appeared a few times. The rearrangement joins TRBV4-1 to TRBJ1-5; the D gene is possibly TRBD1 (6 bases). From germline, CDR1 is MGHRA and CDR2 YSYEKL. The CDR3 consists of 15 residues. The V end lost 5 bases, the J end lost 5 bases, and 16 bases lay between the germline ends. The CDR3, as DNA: TGCGCCAGCAGCGCGTTGCAGGGGAGTTATCAGCCCCAGCATTTT. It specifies CASSALQGSYQPQHF.

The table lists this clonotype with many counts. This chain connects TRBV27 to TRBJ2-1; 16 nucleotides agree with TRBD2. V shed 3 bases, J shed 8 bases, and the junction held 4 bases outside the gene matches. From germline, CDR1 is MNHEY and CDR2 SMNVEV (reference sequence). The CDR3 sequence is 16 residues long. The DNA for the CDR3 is TGTGCCAGCAGTTTTGGGACTAGCGGGGGGGCCGATGAGCAGTTCTTC. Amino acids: CASSFGTSGGADEQFF.

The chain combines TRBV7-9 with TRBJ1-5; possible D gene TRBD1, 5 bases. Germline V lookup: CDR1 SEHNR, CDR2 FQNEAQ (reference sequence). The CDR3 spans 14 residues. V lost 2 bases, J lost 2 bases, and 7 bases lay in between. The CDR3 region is CASSLQGRNQPQHF. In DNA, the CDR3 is TGTGCCAGCAGCTTACAGGGTCGCAATCAGCCCCAGCATTTT.

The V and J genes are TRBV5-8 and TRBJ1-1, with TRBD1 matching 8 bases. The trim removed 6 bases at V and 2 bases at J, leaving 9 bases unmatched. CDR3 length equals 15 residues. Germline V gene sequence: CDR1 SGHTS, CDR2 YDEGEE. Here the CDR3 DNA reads TGTGCCAGCACTACCCTGACAGGGGTAAACACTGAAGCTTTCTTT. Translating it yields CASTTLTGVNTEAFF.

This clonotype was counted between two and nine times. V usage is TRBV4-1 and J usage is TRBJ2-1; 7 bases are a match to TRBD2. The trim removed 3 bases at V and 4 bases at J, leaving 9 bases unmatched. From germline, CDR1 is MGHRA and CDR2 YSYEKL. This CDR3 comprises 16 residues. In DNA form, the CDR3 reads TGCGCCAGCAGCCACCAACCGGGACTACCTTACAATGAGCAGTTCTTC. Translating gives CASSHQPGLPYNEQFF.

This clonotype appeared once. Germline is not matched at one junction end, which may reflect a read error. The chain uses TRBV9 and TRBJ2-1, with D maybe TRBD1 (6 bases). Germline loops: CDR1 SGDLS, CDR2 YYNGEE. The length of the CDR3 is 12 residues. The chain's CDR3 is CASSVVEQGLIF. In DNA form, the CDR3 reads TGTGCCAGCAGCGTAGTGGAACAGGGTTTGATCTTC. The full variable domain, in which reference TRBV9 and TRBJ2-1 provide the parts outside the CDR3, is DSGVTQTPKHLITATGQRVTLRCSPRSGDLSVYWYQQSLDQGLQFLIQYYNGEERAKGNILERFSAQQFPDLHSELNLSSLELGDSALYFCASSVVEQGLIFGPGTRLTVL.

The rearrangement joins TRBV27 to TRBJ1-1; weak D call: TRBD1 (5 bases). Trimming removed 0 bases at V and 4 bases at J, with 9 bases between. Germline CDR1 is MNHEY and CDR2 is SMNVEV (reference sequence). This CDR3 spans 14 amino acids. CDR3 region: CASSLSQGGTEAFF. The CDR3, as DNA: TGTGCCAGCAGTTTATCCCAGGGTGGCACTGAAGCTTTCTTT.

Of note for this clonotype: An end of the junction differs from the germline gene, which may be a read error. This CDR3 is CASSLPPVSF. CDR3 sequence (DNA): TGTGCCAGCAGCTTACCCCCGGTCAGTTTT. The chain recombines TRBV7-2 with TRBJ2-3; no firm D call. Looked up from germline, CDR1 is SGHTA and CDR2 is FQGNSA. The CDR3 is made up of 10 amino acids.

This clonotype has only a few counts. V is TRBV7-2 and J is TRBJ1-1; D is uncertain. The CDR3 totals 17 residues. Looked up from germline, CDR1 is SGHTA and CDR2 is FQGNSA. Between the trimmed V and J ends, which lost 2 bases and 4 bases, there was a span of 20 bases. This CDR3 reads CASSLSYGVAIGTEAFF. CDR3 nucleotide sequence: TGTGCCAGCAGCTTATCTTATGGGGTCGCGATCGGCACTGAAGCTTTCTTT.

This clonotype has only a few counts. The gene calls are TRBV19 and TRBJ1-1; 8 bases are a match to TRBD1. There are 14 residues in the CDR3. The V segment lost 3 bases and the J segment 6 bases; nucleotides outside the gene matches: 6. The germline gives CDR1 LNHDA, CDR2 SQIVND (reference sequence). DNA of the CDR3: TGTGCCAGTAGTATTGGACAGGGTTTGCCTGAAGCTTTCTTT. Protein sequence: CASSIGQGLPEAFF.

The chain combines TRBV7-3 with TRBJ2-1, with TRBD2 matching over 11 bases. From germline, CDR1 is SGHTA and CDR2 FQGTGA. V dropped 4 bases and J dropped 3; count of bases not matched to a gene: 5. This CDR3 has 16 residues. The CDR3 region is CASSSSGGKHYNEQFF. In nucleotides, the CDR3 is TGTGCCAGCAGCTCTAGCGGGGGGAAACACTACAATGAGCAGTTCTTC.

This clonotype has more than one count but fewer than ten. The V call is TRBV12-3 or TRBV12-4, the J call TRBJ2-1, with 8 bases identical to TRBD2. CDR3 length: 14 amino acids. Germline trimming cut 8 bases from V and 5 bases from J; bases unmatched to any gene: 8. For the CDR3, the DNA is TGTGCCAGCTCCGGGAGGGCTCGGAACAATGAGCAGTTCTTC. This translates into CASSGRARNNEQFF.

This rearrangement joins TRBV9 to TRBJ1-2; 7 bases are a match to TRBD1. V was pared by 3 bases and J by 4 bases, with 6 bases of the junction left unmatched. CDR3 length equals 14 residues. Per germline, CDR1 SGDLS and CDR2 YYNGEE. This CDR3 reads CASSGGDSFYGYTF. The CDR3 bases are TGTGCCAGCAGCGGTGGGGACAGCTTCTATGGCTACACCTTC.

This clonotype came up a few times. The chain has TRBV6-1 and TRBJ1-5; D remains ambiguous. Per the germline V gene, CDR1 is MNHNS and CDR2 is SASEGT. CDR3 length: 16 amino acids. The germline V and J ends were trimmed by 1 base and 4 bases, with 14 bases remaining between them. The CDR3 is CASSEGYWNSNQPQHF. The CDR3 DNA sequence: TGTGCCAGCAGTGAAGGGTATTGGAACTCTAATCAGCCCCAGCATTTT.

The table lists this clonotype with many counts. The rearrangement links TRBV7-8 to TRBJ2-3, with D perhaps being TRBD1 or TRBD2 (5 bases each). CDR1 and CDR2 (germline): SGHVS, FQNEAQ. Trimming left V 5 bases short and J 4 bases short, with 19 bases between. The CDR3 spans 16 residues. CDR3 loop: CASSGARDLPPDTQYF. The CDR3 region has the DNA TGTGCCAGCAGCGGAGCCCGGGACCTCCCCCCAGATACGCAGTATTTT.

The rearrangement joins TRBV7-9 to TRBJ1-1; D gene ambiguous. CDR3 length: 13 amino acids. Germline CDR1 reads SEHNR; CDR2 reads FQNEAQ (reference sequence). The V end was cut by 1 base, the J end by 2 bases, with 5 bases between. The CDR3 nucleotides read TGTGCCAGCAGCTTAGACAGCAACACTGAAGCTTTCTTT. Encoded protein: CASSLDSNTEAFF.

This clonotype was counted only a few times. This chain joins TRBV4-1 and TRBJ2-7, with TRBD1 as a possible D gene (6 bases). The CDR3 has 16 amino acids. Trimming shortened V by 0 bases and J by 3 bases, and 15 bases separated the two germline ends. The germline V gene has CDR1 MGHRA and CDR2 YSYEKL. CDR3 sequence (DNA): TGCGCCAGCAGCCAAGATGCGGCAGGGGTCCACTACGAGCAGTACTTC. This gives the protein CASSQDAAGVHYEQYF.

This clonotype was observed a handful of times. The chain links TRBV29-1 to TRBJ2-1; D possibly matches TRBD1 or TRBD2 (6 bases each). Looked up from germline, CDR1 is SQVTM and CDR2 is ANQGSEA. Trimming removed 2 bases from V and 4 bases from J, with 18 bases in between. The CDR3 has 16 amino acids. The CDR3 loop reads CSVETFLEGHYNEQFF. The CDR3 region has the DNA TGCAGCGTTGAAACTTTTTTGGAGGGACATTACAATGAGCAGTTCTTC.

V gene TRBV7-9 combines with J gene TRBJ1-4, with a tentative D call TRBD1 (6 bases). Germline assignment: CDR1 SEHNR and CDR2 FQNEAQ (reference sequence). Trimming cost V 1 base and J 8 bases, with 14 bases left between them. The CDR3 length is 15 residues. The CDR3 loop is CASSLVGAHREKLFF. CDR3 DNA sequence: TGTGCCAGCAGCTTAGTGGGGGCGCATAGGGAAAAACTGTTTTTT.

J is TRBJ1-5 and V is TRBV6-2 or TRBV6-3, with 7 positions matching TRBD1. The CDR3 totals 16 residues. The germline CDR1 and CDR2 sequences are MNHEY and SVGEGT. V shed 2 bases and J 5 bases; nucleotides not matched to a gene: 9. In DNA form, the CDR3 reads TGTGCCAGCAGTTACCCTAGAGGGGGCGGTCATCAGCCCCAGCATTTT. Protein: CASSYPRGGGHQPQHF.